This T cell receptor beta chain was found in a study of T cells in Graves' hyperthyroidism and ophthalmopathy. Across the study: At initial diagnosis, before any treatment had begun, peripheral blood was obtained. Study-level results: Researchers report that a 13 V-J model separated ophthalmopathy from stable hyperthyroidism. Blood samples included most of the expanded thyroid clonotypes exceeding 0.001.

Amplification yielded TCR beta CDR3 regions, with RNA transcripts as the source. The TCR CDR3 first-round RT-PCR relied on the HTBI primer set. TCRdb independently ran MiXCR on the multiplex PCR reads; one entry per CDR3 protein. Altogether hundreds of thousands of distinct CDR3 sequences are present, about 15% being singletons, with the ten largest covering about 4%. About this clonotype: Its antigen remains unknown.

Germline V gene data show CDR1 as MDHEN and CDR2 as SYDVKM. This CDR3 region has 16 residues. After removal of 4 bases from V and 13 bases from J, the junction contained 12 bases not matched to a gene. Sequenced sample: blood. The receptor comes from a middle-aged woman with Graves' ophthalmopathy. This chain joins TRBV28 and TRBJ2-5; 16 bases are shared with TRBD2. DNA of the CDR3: TGTGCCAGCAGTTCCCCAGGGGGACTAGCGGGAGGGACCACGTACTTC. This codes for CASSSPGGLAGGTTYF.